A single sample gave rise to the 7 T cell receptor beta chains below, sequenced in a study of blood T cell repertoires in COVID-19. Method: immunoSEQ multiplex PCR; TCRdb's copy keeps in-frame clones and lacks some. The repertoire holds roughly 200,000 clones, with about 84% as singletons. The sequencing input was peripheral blood. All receptors come from an older person with COVID-19, enrolled during active disease.

This rearrangement joins TRBV5-1 to TRBJ2-7, with D maybe TRBD2 (5 bases). V was clipped by 4 bases and J by 2 bases, with 25 bases between them. There are 18 residues in the CDR3. Germline CDR1 SGHRS, CDR2 YFSETQ. The CDR3 spells CASSPRAVIGLNTYEQYF. The DNA of the CDR3 is TGCGCCAGCAGCCCGAGGGCCGTTATTGGCCTCAATACCTACGAGCAGTACTTC.

The chain uses TRBV28 and TRBJ1-6; TRBD1 aligns across 7 bases. The CDR3 contains 15 residues. Unmatched junction bases numbered 8, after V lost 5 bases and J lost 7 bases. Per the germline V gene, CDR1 is MDHEN and CDR2 is SYDVKM. The CDR3, as DNA: TGTGCCAGCAGTGATAAACAGGGGAGCAATTCACCCCTCCACTTT. It yields the protein CASSDKQGSNSPLHF. The full variable domain, in which reference TRBV28 and TRBJ1-6 provide the parts outside the CDR3, is DVKVTQSSRYLVKRTGEKVFLECVQDMDHENMFWYRQDPGLGLRLIYFSYDVKMKEKGDIPEGYSVSREKKERFSLILESASTNQTSMYLCASSDKQGSNSPLHFGNGTRLTVT.

The V call is TRBV5-1, the J call TRBJ2-3, with TRBD2 matching over 9 bases. The CDR3 length is 18 residues. Germline CDR1 SGHRS, CDR2 YFSETQ. V lost 0 bases, J lost 2 bases, and 10 bases stayed unmatched. The CDR3 nucleotides are TGCGCCAGCAGCTTGGCCCCCTTAGCGGGAGATATCACAGATACGCAGTATTTT. This gives the protein CASSLAPLAGDITDTQYF.

This clone was seen just once. Other DNA sequences within the sample encode an identical CDR3. The V and J genes are TRBV19 and TRBJ1-1; no firm D call. The CDR3 loop spans 13 amino acids. Germline V gene sequence: CDR1 LNHDA, CDR2 SQIVND (reference sequence). The V and J ends lost 0 bases and 4 bases respectively, with 6 bases between them. CDR3 DNA: TGTGCCAGTAGTATAGATCGGGGCACTGAAGCTTTCTTT. Translated: CASSIDRGTEAFF.

V and J are TRBV6-2 or TRBV6-3 and TRBJ2-1; no definite D call. This CDR3 region has 14 residues. Per the germline V gene, CDR1 is MNHEY and CDR2 is SVGEGT. Trimming removed 6 bases from V and 1 base from J, with 10 bases in between. CDR3 DNA sequence: TGTGCCAGCAGCCTTTCAGCGTCCTACAATGAGCAGTTCTTC. Its protein is CASSLSASYNEQFF.

This clone has a single count. The chain couples TRBV6-2 or TRBV6-3 to TRBJ2-1; TRBD1 matches 9 bases. With V trimmed by 6 bases and J by 7 bases, 10 bases remained unmatched. Germline V gene data show CDR1 as MNHEY and CDR2 as SVGEGT. CDR3 size: 15 residues. The CDR3 nucleotides read TGTGCCAGCAGCCGATTGCCGGGACAGGGTAATGAGCAGTTCTTC. Its protein product is CASSRLPGQGNEQFF.

The rearrangement joins TRBV21-1 to TRBJ2-7; TRBD1, the D gene given by the table, was not confirmed from the DNA. TRBV21-1 is assigned pseudogene status. This CDR3 is 18 amino acids long. CDR3 residues: CASSKEEFRGHRSYEQYF. As DNA, the CDR3 is TGTGCCAGCAGCAAAGAGGAGTTCAGGGGACACCGCTCCTACGAGCAGTACTTC.